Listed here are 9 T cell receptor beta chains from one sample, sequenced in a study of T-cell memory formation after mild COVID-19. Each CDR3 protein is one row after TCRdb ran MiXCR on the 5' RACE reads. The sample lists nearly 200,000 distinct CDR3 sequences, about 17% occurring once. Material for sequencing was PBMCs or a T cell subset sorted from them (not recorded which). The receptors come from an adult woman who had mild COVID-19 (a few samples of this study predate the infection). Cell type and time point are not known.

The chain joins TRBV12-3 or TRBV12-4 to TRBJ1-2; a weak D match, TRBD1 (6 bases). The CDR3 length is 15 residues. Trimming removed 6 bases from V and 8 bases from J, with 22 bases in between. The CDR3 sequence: CASRAILQGMGGYTF. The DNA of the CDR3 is TGTGCCAGCAGGGCTATCTTACAGGGAATGGGGGGCTACACCTTC.

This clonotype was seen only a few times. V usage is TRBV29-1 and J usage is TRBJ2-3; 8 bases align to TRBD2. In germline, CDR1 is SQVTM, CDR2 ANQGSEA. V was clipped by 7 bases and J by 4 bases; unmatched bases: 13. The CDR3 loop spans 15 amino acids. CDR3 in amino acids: CSGKSRAGVPDTQYF. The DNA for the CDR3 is TGCAGCGGCAAAAGTCGAGCGGGAGTTCCAGATACGCAGTATTTT.

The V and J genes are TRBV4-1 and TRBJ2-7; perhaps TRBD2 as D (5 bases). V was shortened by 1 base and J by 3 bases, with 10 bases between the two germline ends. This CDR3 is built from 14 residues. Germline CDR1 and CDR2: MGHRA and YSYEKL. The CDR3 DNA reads TGCGCCAGCAGCCAAGCCGGGGTTAACTACGAGCAGTACTTC. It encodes CASSQAGVNYEQYF.

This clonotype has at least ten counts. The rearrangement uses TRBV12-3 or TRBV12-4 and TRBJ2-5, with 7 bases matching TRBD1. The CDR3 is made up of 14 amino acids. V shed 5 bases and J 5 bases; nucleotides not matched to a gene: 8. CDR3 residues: CASSLSDRRETQYF. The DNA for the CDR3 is TGTGCCAGCAGTCTCTCGGACAGGAGGGAGACCCAGTACTTC.

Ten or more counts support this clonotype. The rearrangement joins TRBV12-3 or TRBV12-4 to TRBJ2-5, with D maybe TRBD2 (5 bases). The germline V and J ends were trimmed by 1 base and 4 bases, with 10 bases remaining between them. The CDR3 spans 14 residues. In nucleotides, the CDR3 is TGTGCCAGCAGTTTAGGGACCGGAGGAGAGACCCAGTACTTC. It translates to CASSLGTGGETQYF.

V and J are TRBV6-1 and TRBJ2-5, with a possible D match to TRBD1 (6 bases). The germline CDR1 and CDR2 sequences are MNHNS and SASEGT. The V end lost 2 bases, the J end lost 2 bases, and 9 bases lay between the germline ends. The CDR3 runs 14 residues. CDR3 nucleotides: TGTGCCAGCAGTGAACTGACAGGACAAGAGACCCAGTACTTC. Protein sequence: CASSELTGQETQYF.

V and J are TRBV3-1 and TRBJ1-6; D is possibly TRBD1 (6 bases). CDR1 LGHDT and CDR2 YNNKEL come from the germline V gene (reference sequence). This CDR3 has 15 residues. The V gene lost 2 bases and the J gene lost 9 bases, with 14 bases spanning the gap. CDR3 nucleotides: TGTGCCAGCAGCCAAACGGGGACAATGGGTTCACCCCTCCACTTT. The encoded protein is CASSQTGTMGSPLHF.

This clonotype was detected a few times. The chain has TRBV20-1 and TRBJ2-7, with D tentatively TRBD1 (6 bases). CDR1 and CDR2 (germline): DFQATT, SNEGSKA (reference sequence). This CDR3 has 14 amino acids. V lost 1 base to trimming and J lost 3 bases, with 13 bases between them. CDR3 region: CSARGTAAGYEQYF. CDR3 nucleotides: TGCAGTGCTAGAGGGACAGCTGCCGGCTACGAGCAGTACTTC.

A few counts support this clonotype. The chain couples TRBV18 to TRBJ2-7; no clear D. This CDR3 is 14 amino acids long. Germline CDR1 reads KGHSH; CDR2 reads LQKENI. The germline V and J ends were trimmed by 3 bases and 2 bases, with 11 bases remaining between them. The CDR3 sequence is CASSPVTTTYEQYF. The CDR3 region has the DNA TGTGCCAGCTCACCGGTGACGACCACCTACGAGCAGTACTTC.